A selection of T cell receptor beta chains follows, all from one sample in a study of tumor-infiltrating lymphocytes in primary liver carcinoma. TCRdb used MiXCR to reprocess the multiplex PCR reads, holding one entry per CDR3 protein. Of 37,000 or so distinct CDR3 sequences listed, around 80% were seen once; the top ten hold 37%. Sequenced sample: tumor-adjacent normal liver tissue. The receptors derive from a man in his forties or fifties with primary liver carcinoma and hepatitis B virus infection. Both conserved end residues are part of each CDR3. Fields, in order: V gene, D gene, J gene, clone size, CDR3 DNA, CDR3 protein. A D gene is named only where the DNA matches it firmly. Only part of the rows carry a size: once, few, many, or a class if the clone is expanded.

TRBV6-1	-	TRBJ2-1	-	TGTGCCAGCAGTGACGGGCACAATGAACAGTTCTTC	CASSDGHNEQFF
TRBV6-2/TRBV6-3	TRBD2	TRBJ2-1	many	TGTGCCAGCAGTCCCCGGACTAGCGGGAGAGCAAATGAGCAGTTCTTC	CASSPRTSGRANEQFF
TRBV11-2	-	TRBJ2-7	-	TGTGCCAGTAGCCCCCGGACTATCACCTCCTACGAGCAGTACTTC	CASSPRTITSYEQYF
TRBV5-1	-	TRBJ1-5	-	TGCGCCAGAAGCTTGAACGGCAGGGGAAGCACAGATACGCAGCATTTT	CARSLNGRGSTDTQHF
TRBV20-1	-	TRBJ2-5	few	TGCAGTGCTAGAGGTCGGGCAGGCTTAGCACTAGAGACCCAGTACTTC	CSARGRAGLALETQYF
TRBV5-5	-	TRBJ1-5	-	TGTGTGAGCCACCGGGGGGCCCTACCTCAGCCCCAGCATTTT	CVSHRGALPQPQHF
TRBV10-2	-	TRBJ2-1	-	TGCGCCAGCATTGAGACGGCCGCCTCCTACAATGAGCAGTTCTTC	CASIETAASYNEQFF
TRBV6-6	TRBD1	TRBJ2-4	-	TGTACCAGCAGTTCCCGGGACAGGGGTCAAGTTGCCAAAAACATTCAGTACTTC	CTSSSRDRGQVAKNIQYF
TRBV5-4	TRBD2	TRBJ2-3	-	TGTGCCAGCATCTTTCTCGCGGGAGGGCCCACAGATACGCAGTTTTTT	CASIFLAGGPTDTQFF
TRBV6-5	-	TRBJ1-2	-	TGTGCCAGCAGGGCCGGGACGGCTGAGTTGGGCTACACCTTC	CASRAGTAELGYTF
TRBV5-1	-	TRBJ1-1	-	TGTGCCAGCAGCTTGGCCGGGGGACTCTCGGAACCTTTCTTT	CASSLAGGLSEPFF
TRBV4-3	TRBD2	TRBJ2-5	-	TGCACCAGCAGCCGAAACTGGGGGGGGGAGACCCAGTACTTC	CTSSRNWGGETQYF
TRBV29-1	-	TRBJ2-5	-	TGCAGCGTAGGGTTAGGACAACGAAATCTGGGGGAGACTCAGTACTTC	CSVGLGQRNLGETQYF
TRBV11-1	TRBD2	TRBJ2-1	-	TGTGCCAGTAGCATAGGAAAGACTAGCGGGGCCTCACGGTACGGTAATGAGCAGTTCTTC	CASSIGKTSGASRYGNEQFF
TRBV12-3/TRBV12-4	-	TRBJ2-6	-	TGTACCAGCAGTTTCGGACTATCTGGCGCCAACGTCCTGACTTTC	CTSSFGLSGANVLTF
TRBV25-1	-	TRBJ1-2	-	TGTGCCAGCGAGGACAGAGGGCCCCATGGCTACACCTTC	CASEDRGPHGYTF
TRBV11-2	TRBD2	TRBJ2-1	once	TGTCCCAGCGGCTACCCCGGGACTAGCGGAAGCAATGAGCAGTTCTTC	CPSGYPGTSGSNEQFF
TRBV12-3/TRBV12-4	-	TRBJ2-1	few	TGTGCCAGCAGGCCGGGACATATCTACAATGAGCATTTCTTC	CASRPGHIYNEHFF
TRBV6-5	-	TRBJ1-6	-	TGTGCCAGCAGTCGTGAGGACACAAATTCACCCCTCTGCTTT	CASSREDTNSPLCF
TRBV6-5	-	TRBJ1-1	-	TGTGCCAGCAGTTACTCGTCAGCAGGGAACACTGAAGCTTTCTTT	CASSYSSAGNTEAFF
TRBV9	-	TRBJ2-5	many	TGTGCCAGCAGCGTAGATGGGGGCGCAGGGGAGACCCAGTACTTC	CASSVDGGAGETQYF
TRBV11-2	-	TRBJ1-2	medium-sized	TGTGCCAGCAGCTCCGCCGTGGGCTCCGGCTACACCTTC	CASSSAVGSGYTF
TRBV29-1	-	TRBJ2-3	-	TGCAGCGTCCGGATGGGGGGCGGAGATAAGCAGTTTTTT	CSVRMGGGDKQFF
TRBV4-2	TRBD1	TRBJ2-1	once	TGTGCCAGCATCCACGCCGGGGTACAGGGGAACAATGTGCAGTTCTTC	CASIHAGVQGNNVQFF
TRBV5-6	TRBD2	TRBJ2-7	-	TGTGCCAGCAGCTGGCCCGGGACTAGGAACTACGACCAGTACTTC	CASSWPGTRNYDQYF
TRBV6-5	TRBD2	TRBJ2-7	-	TGTACCAGCAGTTACGGGCGGGAGGGGAACGAACAGTACTTC	CTSSYGREGNEQYF
TRBV7-9	-	TRBJ2-1	-	TGTGCCAGCAACCAATCTCTGGTGAATGAGCAGTTTTTC	CASNQSLVNEQFF